Shown below are 26 T cell receptor beta chains from a single sample sequenced in a study of Ad26.COV2.S vaccination and SARS-CoV-2 variants. Profiled with immunoSEQ multiplex PCR; TCRdb holds only in-frame clones, not every one. The repertoire holds a few hundred thousand clones, with almost 90% as singletons. Treatment specified: about 20 received Ad26.COV2.S at low or high dose, single or two shots; 5 received placebo; per-sample allocation not given. All samples were drawn on day 63, counting from the first vaccine or placebo injection. The sample consisted of peripheral blood, taken in a trial of Ad26.COV2.S vaccine versus placebo. The origin of the receptors is a person aged 18-65 years who received the Ad26.COV2.S COVID-19 vaccine or a placebo.

The chain links TRBV10-1 to TRBJ1-6; 7 bases map to TRBD1. J was trimmed by 0 bases and V by 7 bases; bases with no gene match: 15. Per germline, CDR1 WNHNN and CDR2 SYGVQD (reference sequence). CDR3 length equals 19 residues. The CDR3 nucleotides read TGCGCCAGCAAAGTTGGGGGACAGAATAGAAGCTCCTATAATTCACCCCTCCACTTT. Amino acids: CASKVGGQNRSSYNSPLHF.

The chain has TRBV2 and TRBJ1-1; 9 positions match TRBD1. Trimming took 7 bases from V and 6 from J; bases not matched to a gene: 15. This CDR3 region has 16 residues. From germline, CDR1 is SNHLY and CDR2 FYNNEI. The DNA of the CDR3 is TGTGCCAGCATGAATTGGGACAGGGTATTGGGTTCTGAAGCTTTCTTT. This gives the protein CASMNWDRVLGSEAFF.

The chain recombines TRBV27 with TRBJ1-1, with D possibly matching TRBD1 (6 bases). V lost 5 bases and J lost 3, with 16 bases in between. The CDR3 is made up of 15 amino acids. CDR1 and CDR2 (germline): MNHEY, SMNVEV (reference sequence). The CDR3 is CASSGAGAGDTEAFF. CDR3 coding DNA: TGTGCCAGCAGTGGGGCGGGGGCGGGAGACACTGAAGCTTTCTTT.

J is TRBJ1-1 and V is TRBV11-3; 9 positions agree with TRBD1. CDR1 and CDR2 from the germline V gene are SGHNT and YENEEA. The V segment lost 6 bases and the J segment 1 base; nucleotides outside the gene matches: 12. The CDR3 totals 17 residues. CDR3 in DNA: TGTGCCAGCAGGACCCGATCCGGGACAGGGAAGAACACTGAAGCTTTCTTT. It translates to CASRTRSGTGKNTEAFF.

This chain's CDR3 is CASSLGQGYEQYV. The CDR3, as DNA: TGTGCCAGTAGTTTAGGACAGGGCTACGAGCAGTACGTC. The genes are TRBV19 and TRBJ2-7; TRBD1 matches at 8 bases. Germline trimming cut 5 bases from V and 3 bases from J; bases unmatched to any gene: 3. CDR1 and CDR2 (germline): LNHDA, SQIVND (reference sequence). This CDR3 has 13 residues.

The chain is built from TRBV6-4 and TRBJ2-7, with TRBD2 identical over 9 bases. The ends lost 6 bases at V and 5 bases at J; junction bases unmatched: 8. CDR3 length: 14 residues. In germline, CDR1 is MRHNA, CDR2 SNTAGT. The CDR3 protein is CASRPAGGANEQYV. The CDR3, as DNA: TGTGCCAGCAGGCCAGCGGGAGGTGCAAACGAGCAGTACGTC.

V gene TRBV6-5 combines with J gene TRBJ1-2, with a weak D call TRBD1 (6 bases). V lost 6 bases, J lost 6 bases, and 14 bases lay in between. The CDR3 is 13 amino acids. From germline, CDR1 is MNHEY and CDR2 SVGAGI. CDR3 in amino acids: CASSQDRFDGYTF. CDR3 nucleotides: TGTGCCAGCAGCCAAGACAGGTTTGATGGCTACACCTTC.

J is TRBJ1-4 and V is TRBV5-1; the D gene is possibly TRBD1 (5 bases). The CDR3 is made up of 13 amino acids. Germline V gene sequence: CDR1 SGHRS, CDR2 YFSETQ. Trimming shortened V by 4 bases and J by 7 bases, and 11 bases separated the two germline ends. Written as DNA, the CDR3 is TGCGCCAGCAGCACCCCGGGGGGTGAAAAACTGTTTTTT. It yields the protein CASSTPGGEKLFF. Looking up the rest from reference TRBV5-1 and TRBJ1-4 gives the full variable domain: KAGVTQTPRYLIKTRGQQVTLSCSPISGHRSVSWYQQTPGQGLQFLFEYFSETQRNKGNFPGRFSGRQFSNSRSEMNVSTLELGDSALYLCASSTPGGEKLFFGSGTQLSVL.

This chain connects TRBV6-5 to TRBJ1-2; no firm D call. Germline assignment: CDR1 MNHEY and CDR2 SVGAGI. The CDR3 loop spans 13 amino acids. V lost 3 bases and J 4 bases, leaving 9 bases between the germline ends. CDR3 loop: CASSYSLGYGYTF. CDR3 DNA: TGTGCCAGCAGTTATTCCCTCGGCTATGGCTACACCTTC.

This chain links TRBV7-2 with TRBJ2-1; no clear D. The CDR3 totals 14 residues. Per germline, CDR1 SGHTA and CDR2 FQGNSA. V gave up 1 base and J gave up 3 bases, with 7 bases separating them. The CDR3 DNA follows: TGTGCCAGCAGCTTAGGGTTCGGCTACAATGAGCAGTTCTTC. Translation gives CASSLGFGYNEQFF.

This clone was detected only a few times. The chain has TRBV15 and TRBJ2-2, with D uncertain. The germline V gene encodes CDR1 LNHNV and CDR2 YYDKDF (reference sequence). V was shortened by 11 bases and J by 0 bases, with 13 bases between the two germline ends. This CDR3 is 14 amino acids long. CDR3 coding DNA: TGTGCCTCCTCGGGCGAAGCGAACACCGGGGAGCTGTTTTTT. Translated: CASSGEANTGELFF.

This clone appeared once. The chain uses TRBV5-4 and TRBJ2-1; D is unresolved. The CDR3 spans 15 residues. CDR1 is SGHNT and CDR2 is YYREEE in the germline V gene (reference sequence). With 0 bases removed from V and 0 bases from J, the gap between germline ends came to 7 bases. In DNA form, the CDR3 reads TGTGCCAGCAGCTTGGAAGGAAGCTCCTACAATGAGCAGTTCTTC. Its protein product is CASSLEGSSYNEQFF.

The chain recombines TRBV5-1 with TRBJ1-1; D call uncertain. The CDR3 is 13 residues long. Germline-derived CDR1 and CDR2 are SGHRS and YFSETQ. V was cut by 6 bases and J by 2 bases, with 11 bases left in between. CDR3 amino acids: CASKDGVNTEAFF. The CDR3 region has the DNA TGCGCCAGCAAAGACGGGGTAAACACTGAAGCTTTCTTT.

The chain carries TRBV15 and TRBJ2-7; 8 bases fit TRBD1. Per germline, CDR1 LNHNV and CDR2 YYDKDF (reference sequence). The CDR3 runs 15 residues. Trimming cost V 0 bases and J 6 bases; bases outside gene matches: 7. CDR3 DNA sequence: TGTGCCACCAGCAGAGATTCAGGGGGCGCGGGCGAGCAGTACTTC. It specifies CATSRDSGGAGEQYF.

The rearrangement joins TRBV2 to TRBJ1-1; tentatively, D is TRBD1 (5 bases). CDR1 is SNHLY and CDR2 is FYNNEI in the germline V gene. Deletions cut 7 bases from V and 6 bases from J, with 18 bases between. The CDR3 contains 14 residues. Here the CDR3 reads CASTPQGGGSEAFF. The CDR3 region has the DNA TGTGCCAGCACACCCCAGGGTGGGGGATCTGAAGCTTTCTTT.

The chain is built from TRBV6-2 or TRBV6-3 and TRBJ2-1; tentatively, D is TRBD1 (6 bases). This CDR3 spans 13 amino acids. CDR1 is MNHEY and CDR2 is SVGEGT in the germline V gene. With 6 bases removed from V and 9 bases from J, the gap between germline ends came to 15 bases. CDR3 in DNA: TGTGCCAGCAGCAGGACAGCGGAGTTTGAGCAGTTCTTC. Amino acid sequence: CASSRTAEFEQFF.

The chain uses TRBV3-1 (or the pseudogene TRBV3-2) and TRBJ1-2; D is unresolved. Germline V gene sequence: CDR1 LGHDT, CDR2 YNNKEL (reference sequence). The germline V and J ends were trimmed by 0 bases and 0 bases, with 8 bases remaining between them. The CDR3 sequence is 15 residues long. The DNA for the CDR3 is TGTGCCAGCAGCCAAGATTCGCCAGCTAACTATGGCTACACCTTC. It encodes CASSQDSPANYGYTF.

This rearrangement joins TRBV7-9 to TRBJ2-7; 7 bases line up with TRBD2. This CDR3 comprises 14 residues. After removal of 3 bases from V and 5 bases from J, the junction contained 7 bases not matched to a gene. Germline V gene data show CDR1 as SEHNR and CDR2 as FQNEAQ (reference sequence). The CDR3: CASSLALARDEQYV. The DNA for the CDR3 is TGTGCCAGCAGCTTGGCACTAGCGAGGGACGAGCAGTACGTC.

This clone was seen a single time. The chain couples TRBV27 to TRBJ2-7; D is tentatively TRBD1 or TRBD2 (5 bases each). Germline CDR1 is MNHEY and CDR2 is SMNVEV (reference sequence). This CDR3 comprises 15 residues. V dropped 3 bases and J dropped 0 bases, with 12 bases sitting between them. Here the CDR3 DNA reads TGTGCCAGCAGTTTCGGTGGGGGTCTCTCCTACGAGCAGTACTTC. Translating it yields CASSFGGGLSYEQYF.

The chain uses TRBV6-5 and TRBJ2-5; TRBD2 is a possible D gene (6 bases). CDR3 length: 16 amino acids. Trimming took off 2 bases at V and 0 bases at J, with 13 bases between the two ends. Germline-derived CDR1 and CDR2 are MNHEY and SVGAGI. Here the CDR3 DNA reads TGTGCCAGCAGTTACATCTACCGGGACTACCAAGAGACCCAGTACTTC. Its translation: CASSYIYRDYQETQYF.

The chain employs TRBV28 and TRBJ2-7, with D tentatively TRBD1 (6 bases). V was pared by 6 bases and J by 5 bases, with 26 bases between. Germline-derived CDR1 and CDR2 are MDHEN and SYDVKM. The CDR3 totals 17 residues. The CDR3 bases are TGTGCCAGCAGCCCCCGGGGATTCTGGGGGCAAGGAAACGAGCAGTACTTC. Its translation: CASSPRGFWGQGNEQYF.

V usage is TRBV18 and J usage is TRBJ2-5; 7 nucleotides line up with TRBD1. The CDR3 spans 18 residues. Germline CDR1 and CDR2: KGHSH and LQKENI. Trimming removed 3 bases from V and 5 bases from J; junction bases left unmatched: 18. The CDR3 here is CASSPTGTEITKGETQYF. The CDR3 DNA reads as TGTGCCAGCTCACCCACCGGGACAGAAATTACGAAGGGTGAGACCCAGTACTTC. The full variable domain, with the rest looked up from reference TRBV18 and TRBJ2-5, is NAGVMQNPRHLVRRRGQEARLRCSPMKGHSHVYWYRQLPEEGLKFMVYLQKENIIDESGMPKERFSAEFPKEGPSILRIQQVVRGDSAAYFCASSPTGTEITKGETQYFGPGTRLLVL.

The chain recombines TRBV7-3 with TRBJ2-1; no clear D. Germline lookup yields CDR1 SGHTA and CDR2 FQGTGA. This CDR3 is 13 amino acids long. The ends were cut back, 5 bases at V and 7 bases at J, with 12 bases in the middle. CDR3 in amino acids: CASSDPLRNEQFF. Here the CDR3 DNA reads TGTGCCAGCAGCGACCCCTTGAGAAATGAGCAGTTCTTC.

The J gene is TRBJ2-5, the V gene TRBV18, with D unresolved. This CDR3 is 13 amino acids long. Trimming took off 3 bases at V and 5 bases at J, with 10 bases between the two ends. The germline V gene encodes CDR1 KGHSH and CDR2 LQKENI. Here the CDR3 reads CASSPMLGETQYF. DNA for the CDR3: TGTGCCAGCTCACCGATGTTAGGGGAGACCCAGTACTTC.

The DNA of the CDR3 is TGTGCCAGCAGCCCGGAGGGACTAGCGGGGAGCTACGAGCAGTACTTC. This translates into CASSPEGLAGSYEQYF. The chain employs TRBV5-4 and TRBJ2-7, with TRBD2 identical over 13 bases. CDR1 and CDR2 (germline): SGHNT, YYREEE (reference sequence). The CDR3 is 16 amino acids. J lost 3 bases, V lost 4 bases, and 7 bases had no gene match.

The chain combines TRBV29-1 with TRBJ1-1; D is unclear. This CDR3 region has 14 residues. The V gene lost 6 bases and the J gene lost 4 bases, with 18 bases spanning the gap. CDR1 SQVTM and CDR2 ANQGSEA come from the germline V gene. The CDR3 sequence is CSVDKNGESTEAFF. The CDR3, as DNA: TGCAGCGTAGACAAAAACGGGGAGAGCACTGAAGCTTTCTTT. The variable domain in full, with the rest retrieved from reference TRBV29-1 and TRBJ1-1, is SAVISQKPSRDICQRGTSLTIQCQVDSQVTMMFWYRQQPGQSLTLIATANQGSEATYESGFVIDKFPISRPNLTFSTLTVSNMSPEDSSIYLCSVDKNGESTEAFFGQGTRLTVV.